This TCR beta chain is from a study of monozygotic twins with inflammatory bowel disease. TCRdb reprocessed the 5' RACE reads; each CDR3 protein has one entry and no DNA is given. This sample's table reports 80,000 or so distinct CDR3 sequences. As concerns this clonotype: Its antigen is not known.

The CDR3 contains 15 residues. CDR1 SQVTM and CDR2 ANQGSEA come from the germline V gene. Study-wide findings and caveats: Background noise in patient repertoires may stem from differing immunosuppressive treatments.

Sequencing used blood. This clonotype was obtained from a human donor with ulcerative colitis or Crohn's disease, or a healthy co-twin of an affected twin (not recorded which). The V gene is TRBV29-1, the J gene TRBJ2-1; TCRdb's D call of TRBD2 is untestable without DNA. The chain's CDR3 is CSVLRIRGGYNEQFF.